The next 26 T cell receptor beta chains were all read from a single sample in a study of cytomegalovirus exposure and HLA in healthy donors. The study ran its PCR with 60 Vbeta and 13 Jbeta primers. Libraries were prepared by immunoSEQ multiplex PCR; TCRdb keeps only in-frame clonotypes and omits some of them. This table holds some 190,000 clones, over 75% found once. Sample: PBMCs. The source is a man between 18 and 29 years old in good health and CMV-seronegative.

A remark on this clone: This sample includes further DNA sequences coding for the same CDR3. V usage is TRBV9 and J usage is TRBJ2-2, with D possibly TRBD1 on 6 matching bases. Germline CDR1 and CDR2: SGDLS and YYNGEE. Trimming cost V 2 bases and J 5 bases, with 10 bases left between them. The CDR3 is 14 residues long. This CDR3 is CASSVGGGTGELFF. The CDR3 DNA reads TGTGCCAGCAGCGTTGGGGGCGGAACCGGGGAGCTGTTTTTT.

The chain combines TRBV28 with TRBJ2-7, with D hard to call. The CDR3 is 14 amino acids. Germline CDR1 reads MDHEN; CDR2 reads SYDVKM. Trimming stripped 8 bases from V and 6 bases from J, with 20 bases between. The CDR3 loop reads CASEAVAQSPEQYF. The CDR3 nucleotides read TGTGCCAGCGAAGCAGTAGCCCAATCGCCCGAGCAGTACTTC.

V is TRBV6-1 and J is TRBJ2-3; 7 nucleotides align to TRBD1. Germline CDR1 reads MNHNS; CDR2 reads SASEGT. The CDR3 is 16 amino acids. The J segment lost 0 bases and the V segment lost 2 bases, leaving 5 bases of the junction unmatched. In DNA form, the CDR3 reads TGTGCCAGCAGTGAATTTGGGGACAGTAGCACAGATACGCAGTATTTT. Its translation is CASSEFGDSSTDTQYF.

The chain couples TRBV2 to TRBJ2-5; no definite D call. V was clipped by 4 bases and J by 4 bases, with 19 bases between them. Germline assignment: CDR1 SNHLY and CDR2 FYNNEI. The CDR3 runs 16 residues. The DNA of the CDR3 is TGTGCCAGCAGTGTCCGAGGTCGGGTAACGGTAGAGACCCAGTACTTC. Translation gives CASSVRGRVTVETQYF. Filled out from reference TRBV2 and TRBJ2-5, the complete variable domain reads EPEVTQTPSHQVTQMGQEVILRCVPISNHLYFYWYRQILGQKVEFLVSFYNNEISEKSEIFDDQFSVERPDGSNFTLKIRSTKLEDSAMYFCASSVRGRVTVETQYFGPGTRLLVL.

This clone was seen a single time. The genes are TRBV19 and TRBJ2-1, with 11 bases matching TRBD2. Germline values: CDR1 LNHDA, CDR2 SQIVND (reference sequence). The junction had 17 bases not matched to a gene; V was cut back by 6 bases and J by 7 bases. CDR3 length equals 18 residues. The CDR3 DNA follows: TGTGCCAGTAGCTCTCTCGGACTAGCGGGCTTTCCGGGGAATGAGCAGTTCTTC. Its translation is CASSSLGLAGFPGNEQFF.

The chain uses TRBV5-4 and TRBJ2-5, with 14 bases matching TRBD2. Germline CDR1 SGHNT, CDR2 YYREEE (reference sequence). CDR3 length: 17 residues. V was clipped by 1 base and J by 4 bases; unmatched bases: 6. The CDR3 DNA reads TGTGCCAGCAGCTTGTTAGGACTAGCGGGAGGCCGAGAGACCCAGTACTTC. The encoded protein is CASSLLGLAGGRETQYF.

The chain combines TRBV5-8 with TRBJ1-5; a weak D match, TRBD1 (6 bases). The CDR3 length is 14 residues. V was trimmed by 4 bases and J by 2 bases, leaving 10 bases between them. Looked up from germline, CDR1 is SGHTS and CDR2 is YDEGEE. The CDR3 region is CASSPRTGNQPQHF. The DNA for the CDR3 is TGTGCCAGCAGCCCAAGGACAGGCAATCAGCCCCAGCATTTT.

CDR3 DNA: TGTGCCAGCAGCCAAACGACGGGACTCCTCCCCACAGATACGCAGTATTTT. Its protein is CASSQTTGLLPTDTQYF. The V call is TRBV11-2, the J call TRBJ2-3; weak D call: TRBD2 (6 bases). CDR3 size: 17 residues. V lost 5 bases and J lost 2, with 20 bases in between. Germline-derived CDR1 and CDR2 are SGHAT and FQNNGV.

This sequence joins TRBV5-1 and TRBJ2-7, with a possible D match to TRBD1 (5 bases). The CDR3 runs 15 residues. Trimming cost V 0 bases and J 7 bases, with 17 bases left between them. Germline loops: CDR1 SGHRS, CDR2 YFSETQ. CDR3 in amino acids: CASSLDRTPTGEQYF. The CDR3 nucleotides are TGCGCCAGCAGCTTGGACAGGACCCCAACCGGGGAGCAGTACTTC.

The chain joins TRBV7-2 to TRBJ2-5; a weak D match, TRBD2 (5 bases). Germline V CDR1 and CDR2: SGHTA, FQGNSA. This CDR3 is built from 13 residues. V was shortened by 3 bases and J by 0 bases, with 5 bases between the two germline ends. In DNA form, the CDR3 reads TGTGCCAGCAGCTTGACTAACCAAGAGACCCAGTACTTC. Translation gives CASSLTNQETQYF.

This clone occurred a few times. V and J are TRBV2 and TRBJ2-1; TRBD2 matches 14 bases. CDR1 SNHLY and CDR2 FYNNEI come from the germline V gene. The CDR3 length is 14 residues. The J segment lost 9 bases and the V segment lost 8 bases, leaving 6 bases of the junction unmatched. The CDR3 DNA is TGTGCCAGCGTAGGGACTAGCGGGGGAGGTGAGCAGTTCTTC. Translation gives CASVGTSGGGEQFF.

V gene TRBV6-5 combines with J gene TRBJ2-7; 7 nucleotides agree with TRBD1. This CDR3 is built from 14 residues. J was trimmed by 5 bases and V by 5 bases; bases with no gene match: 9. Germline CDR1 MNHEY, CDR2 SVGAGI. CDR3 residues: CASSPSTGIHEQYF. CDR3 nucleotides: TGTGCCAGCAGTCCTTCGACAGGGATCCACGAGCAGTACTTC.

This clone was seen a single time. The chain recombines TRBV5-8 with TRBJ2-7, with D maybe TRBD2 (5 bases). V was pared by 4 bases and J by 0 bases, with 20 bases between. CDR1 is SGHTS and CDR2 is YDEGEE in the germline V gene. The CDR3 sequence is 17 residues long. CDR3 in amino acids: CASSPGSLAPSSYEQYF. The DNA for the CDR3 is TGTGCCAGCAGCCCGGGGTCCCTAGCCCCGAGCTCCTACGAGCAGTACTTC.

The chain couples TRBV7-8 to TRBJ2-3; 9 nucleotides match TRBD2. With 0 bases clipped from V and 0 bases from J, the junction kept 1 base outside the gene matches. The CDR3 sequence is 16 residues long. The V gene's germline CDR1 is SGHVS and CDR2 FQNEAQ. The CDR3 reads CASSLASGGSTDTQYF. CDR3 nucleotides: TGTGCCAGCAGCTTAGCTAGCGGGGGAAGCACAGATACGCAGTATTTT.

This chain uses TRBV2 with TRBJ2-6, with 8 bases lining up with TRBD1. This CDR3 comprises 14 residues. Looked up from germline, CDR1 is SNHLY and CDR2 is FYNNEI. With V trimmed by 9 bases and J by 0 bases, 1 base remained unmatched. CDR3 nucleotide sequence: TGTGCCAGGGGGACAGGCTCTGGGGCCAACGTCCTGACTTTC. It specifies CARGTGSGANVLTF.

This sequence joins TRBV6-5 and TRBJ2-4; 7 positions match TRBD1. CDR1 MNHEY and CDR2 SVGAGI come from the germline V gene. The CDR3 is 13 amino acids. V gave up 8 bases and J gave up 4 bases; unmatched junction bases: 5. Here the CDR3 DNA reads TGTGCCAGCTCAGGGGGTCCTAAAAACATTCAGTACTTC. Encoded protein: CASSGGPKNIQYF.

This clone occurred a few times. Here the CDR3 reads CASSQPGQVEQFF. Here the CDR3 DNA reads TGCGCCAGCAGCCAACCCGGACAGGTTGAGCAGTTCTTC. The chain links TRBV4-3 to TRBJ2-1; TRBD1 matches at 7 bases. With 2 bases clipped from V and 9 bases from J, the junction kept 4 bases outside the gene matches. The CDR3 contains 13 residues. Germline CDR1 LGHNA, CDR2 YSLEER.

The chain carries TRBV6-1 and TRBJ1-2; D gene unclear. Germline V gene lookup returns CDR1 MNHNS and CDR2 SASEGT. V lost 2 bases and J 5 bases, leaving 6 bases between the germline ends. The CDR3 is made up of 12 amino acids. The CDR3 DNA reads as TGTGCCAGCAGTGAAACGAGGTATGGCTACACCTTC. This encodes CASSETRYGYTF.

This clone was detected only once. In nucleotides, the CDR3 is TGTGCCAGCAGTCGGACTAGCGGGACATTCACAGATACGCAGTATTTT. This encodes CASSRTSGTFTDTQYF. The chain joins TRBV28 to TRBJ2-3, with TRBD2 matching over 12 bases. Germline assignment: CDR1 MDHEN and CDR2 SYDVKM. V was clipped by 5 bases and J by 2 bases; unmatched bases: 5. The CDR3 sequence is 16 residues long.

This chain joins TRBV27 and TRBJ1-5; 7 bases are shared with TRBD1. Germline V gives CDR1 MNHEY, CDR2 SMNVEV (reference sequence). V trimming: 3 bases; J trimming: 7 bases; junction bases outside the gene matches: 6. This CDR3 region has 14 residues. The CDR3 loop reads CASSLRQGSQPQHF. As DNA, the CDR3 is TGTGCCAGCAGTTTGCGACAGGGTAGCCAGCCCCAGCATTTT.

This clone was seen more than once but under ten times. The chain uses TRBV5-8 and TRBJ1-1, with unresolved D. The CDR3 extends over 12 amino acids. Germline loops: CDR1 SGHTS, CDR2 YDEGEE. Trimming stripped 4 bases from V and 7 bases from J, with 11 bases between. CDR3 loop: CASSRVGSEAFF. The CDR3 nucleotides read TGTGCCAGCAGCCGGGTCGGGAGTGAAGCTTTCTTT.

This clone was detected only a few times. The rearrangement joins TRBV15 to TRBJ2-4; TRBD2 aligns across 8 bases. The CDR3 totals 16 residues. Germline V CDR1 and CDR2: LNHNV, YYDKDF (reference sequence). V was pared by 0 bases and J by 9 bases, with 10 bases of the junction left unmatched. The CDR3 DNA reads TGTGCCACCAGCAGAGATAAGGACGGGAGGGTGGTCATTCAGTACTTC. Protein: CATSRDKDGRVVIQYF.

This sequence joins TRBV28 and TRBJ2-7; D is unclear. The V and J ends lost 3 bases and 2 bases respectively, with 11 bases between them. This CDR3 region has 14 residues. Looked up from germline, CDR1 is MDHEN and CDR2 is SYDVKM. The CDR3 sequence: CASSFAGRAYEQYF. Here the CDR3 DNA reads TGTGCCAGCAGTTTTGCCGGTCGAGCCTACGAGCAGTACTTC. Combining the CDR3 with reference TRBV28 and TRBJ2-7 gives the whole variable domain DVKVTQSSRYLVKRTGEKVFLECVQDMDHENMFWYRQDPGLGLRLIYFSYDVKMKEKGDIPEGYSVSREKKERFSLILESASTNQTSMYLCASSFAGRAYEQYFGPGTRLTVT.

The rearrangement uses TRBV7-2 and TRBJ1-2; D unresolved. V lost 0 bases, J lost 4 bases, and 12 bases lay in between. Germline V CDR1 and CDR2: SGHTA, FQGNSA. This CDR3 region has 15 residues. The CDR3 DNA follows: TGTGCCAGCAGCTTAGCACTAGACGGCGGCTATGGCTACACCTTC. As protein: CASSLALDGGYGYTF.

The chain recombines TRBV15 with TRBJ2-6; 7 bases fit TRBD2. V gave up 0 bases and J gave up 4 bases; unmatched junction bases: 3. The CDR3 is made up of 16 amino acids. The germline gives CDR1 LNHNV, CDR2 YYDKDF (reference sequence). CDR3 protein: CATSRDREAGANVLTF. Written as DNA, the CDR3 is TGTGCCACCAGCAGAGATCGGGAGGCCGGGGCCAACGTCCTGACTTTC.

The V and J genes are TRBV7-8 and TRBJ1-1; D gene ambiguous. This CDR3 has 15 residues. Germline CDR1 and CDR2: SGHVS and FQNEAQ. Trimming left V 5 bases short and J 5 bases short, with 18 bases between. CDR3 DNA sequence: TGTGCCAGCAGCCCCCTGGGCGCAGAACAGACTGAAGCTTTCTTT. Its translation: CASSPLGAEQTEAFF.